Listed below are T cell receptor beta chains from one sample, sequenced in a study of blood T cell repertoires in COVID-19. TCRdb keeps only in-frame clones here, not all; method: immunoSEQ multiplex PCR. This repertoire shows 200,000 to 250,000 clones, approximately 90% found once; its top ten account for 10%. The sequenced sample was PBMCs or T cells enriched from blood (not recorded which). These receptor sequences come from a man younger than 30 with acute COVID-19. Each CDR3 is given with its conserved first and last residue. Each record gives: V gene, J gene, CDR3 length, D gene, clone size, CDR3 protein, CDR3 DNA. The D gene is left open where the match is weak. Rows give clone size only sometimes, using once, few, many, or a class for an expanded clone.

v_call: TRBV12-3/TRBV12-4; j_call: TRBJ2-1; cdr3_length: 12; d_call: NA; clone_size: NA; cdr3_aa: CASSFGAHEQFF; cdr3_nt: TGTGCCAGCAGTTTTGGGGCCCATGAGCAGTTCTTC
v_call: TRBV5-6; j_call: TRBJ1-5; cdr3_length: 15; d_call: NA; clone_size: NA; cdr3_aa: CASSFWTAPNQPQHF; cdr3_nt: TGTGCCAGCAGCTTTTGGACAGCCCCCAATCAGCCCCAGCATTTT
v_call: TRBV6-5; j_call: TRBJ2-1; cdr3_length: 15; d_call: TRBD2; clone_size: NA; cdr3_aa: CASTPRAGTTNEQFF; cdr3_nt: TGTGCCAGCACCCCTAGGGCCGGGACTACCAATGAGCAGTTCTTC
v_call: TRBV30; j_call: TRBJ2-7; cdr3_length: 18; d_call: TRBD2; clone_size: NA; cdr3_aa: CAWSGGLAGTISSYEQYF; cdr3_nt: TGTGCCTGGAGTGGGGGACTAGCGGGCACCATCAGCTCCTACGAGCAGTACTTC
v_call: TRBV7-9; j_call: TRBJ1-3; cdr3_length: 16; d_call: NA; clone_size: NA; cdr3_aa: CASSLVEGARGNTIYF; cdr3_nt: TGTGCCAGCAGCTTAGTGGAGGGTGCAAGAGGAAACACCATATATTTT
v_call: TRBV7-2; j_call: TRBJ2-2; cdr3_length: 16; d_call: NA; clone_size: NA; cdr3_aa: CASRKRGIINTGELFF; cdr3_nt: TGTGCCAGCAGAAAAAGGGGGATCATAAACACCGGGGAGCTGTTTTTT
v_call: TRBV5-4; j_call: TRBJ2-7; cdr3_length: 15; d_call: TRBD1; clone_size: NA; cdr3_aa: CASSFGDRDSYEQYF; cdr3_nt: TGTGCCAGCAGCTTCGGGGACAGGGACTCCTACGAGCAGTACTTC
v_call: TRBV9; j_call: TRBJ1-2; cdr3_length: 15; d_call: TRBD1; clone_size: once; cdr3_aa: CASSVSQGDLGGYTF; cdr3_nt: TGTGCCAGCAGCGTTTCGCAGGGGGATTTGGGAGGCTACACCTTC
v_call: TRBV5-1; j_call: TRBJ2-1; cdr3_length: 12; d_call: TRBD1; clone_size: NA; cdr3_aa: CASSLDRGEQFF; cdr3_nt: TGCGCCAGCAGCCTAGACAGGGGTGAGCAGTTCTTC
v_call: TRBV5-8; j_call: TRBJ2-5; cdr3_length: 13; d_call: NA; clone_size: NA; cdr3_aa: CASSLKGAETQYF; cdr3_nt: TGTGCCAGCAGCTTGAAAGGGGCAGAGACCCAGTACTTC
v_call: TRBV28; j_call: TRBJ1-5; cdr3_length: 14; d_call: NA; clone_size: NA; cdr3_aa: CASSLFYGVSPQHF; cdr3_nt: TGTGCCAGCAGTTTATTTTACGGAGTATCGCCCCAGCATTTT
v_call: TRBV7-2; j_call: TRBJ2-7; cdr3_length: 13; d_call: NA; clone_size: NA; cdr3_aa: CASSSFESYEQYF; cdr3_nt: TGTGCCAGCAGCTCCTTTGAGTCCTACGAGCAGTACTTC
v_call: TRBV9; j_call: TRBJ2-1; cdr3_length: 13; d_call: NA; clone_size: NA; cdr3_aa: CASSVSQNNEQFF; cdr3_nt: TGTGCCAGCAGCGTATCTCAGAACAATGAGCAGTTCTTC
v_call: TRBV27; j_call: TRBJ1-2; cdr3_length: 14; d_call: TRBD1; clone_size: NA; cdr3_aa: CASTSGRGAYGYTF; cdr3_nt: TGTGCCAGCACCTCGGGCAGGGGGGCCTATGGCTACACCTTC
v_call: TRBV3-1/TRBV3-2; j_call: TRBJ1-5; cdr3_length: 17; d_call: NA; clone_size: NA; cdr3_aa: CASSPASGRYSNQPQHF; cdr3_nt: TGTGCCAGCAGCCCCGCCTCCGGGAGGTATAGCAATCAGCCCCAGCATTTT
v_call: TRBV25-1; j_call: TRBJ1-1; cdr3_length: 12; d_call: NA; clone_size: once; cdr3_aa: CASSVQRGRAFF; cdr3_nt: TGTGCCAGCAGTGTCCAGCGGGGAAGGGCTTTCTTT
v_call: TRBV5-5; j_call: TRBJ2-7; cdr3_length: 16; d_call: TRBD2; clone_size: NA; cdr3_aa: CASSHGVLAGLDEQYF; cdr3_nt: TGTGCCAGCAGCCATGGTGTCCTAGCGGGACTCGACGAGCAGTACTTC
v_call: TRBV28; j_call: TRBJ2-4; cdr3_length: 22; d_call: TRBD2; clone_size: NA; cdr3_aa: CASSSVRLAGGYRLLAKNIQYF; cdr3_nt: TGTGCCAGCAGTAGCGTGAGGCTAGCGGGAGGGTATAGGCTGTTAGCCAAAAACATTCAGTACTTC
v_call: TRBV30; j_call: TRBJ1-4; cdr3_length: 12; d_call: TRBD1; clone_size: NA; cdr3_aa: CAWSLTGGKLFF; cdr3_nt: TGTGCCTGGAGTCTTACAGGGGGCAAACTGTTTTTT
v_call: TRBV24-1; j_call: TRBJ2-5; cdr3_length: 18; d_call: NA; clone_size: NA; cdr3_aa: CATSPRGVGRIDEETQYF; cdr3_nt: TGTGCCACCAGTCCTCGGGGAGTGGGCCGTATCGATGAGGAGACCCAGTACTTC
v_call: TRBV18; j_call: TRBJ2-6; cdr3_length: 16; d_call: TRBD1; clone_size: NA; cdr3_aa: CASSPNDRAGANVLTF; cdr3_nt: TGTGCCAGCTCACCAAATGACAGGGCTGGGGCCAACGTCCTGACTTTC
v_call: TRBV9; j_call: TRBJ1-2; cdr3_length: 15; d_call: TRBD1; clone_size: NA; cdr3_aa: CASSQDREDGYGYTF; cdr3_nt: TGTGCCAGCAGCCAGGACAGGGAAGACGGCTATGGCTACACCTTC
v_call: TRBV4-3; j_call: TRBJ2-2; cdr3_length: 17; d_call: TRBD2; clone_size: NA; cdr3_aa: CASSQVYTGGGRRELFF; cdr3_nt: TGCGCCAGCAGCCAAGTCTACACGGGAGGAGGGAGACGGGAGCTGTTTTTT
v_call: TRBV10-3; j_call: TRBJ1-2; cdr3_length: 15; d_call: NA; clone_size: NA; cdr3_aa: CAISEPDSGGRGYTF; cdr3_nt: TGTGCCATCAGTGAGCCGGACAGTGGCGGACGTGGCTACACCTTC
v_call: TRBV9; j_call: TRBJ2-7; cdr3_length: 13; d_call: NA; clone_size: NA; cdr3_aa: CASSDASGSEQYF; cdr3_nt: TGTGCCAGCAGCGACGCTTCAGGAAGCGAGCAGTACTTC
v_call: TRBV27; j_call: TRBJ1-2; cdr3_length: 17; d_call: NA; clone_size: NA; cdr3_aa: CASSLSHGSGLYVGYTF; cdr3_nt: TGTGCCAGCAGTTTATCCCACGGGTCTGGACTGTATGTAGGCTACACCTTC
v_call: TRBV7-9; j_call: TRBJ1-1; cdr3_length: 15; d_call: NA; clone_size: NA; cdr3_aa: CASSLAAGGGAEAFF; cdr3_nt: TGTGCCAGCAGCTTAGCAGCGGGTGGGGGGGCTGAAGCTTTCTTT
v_call: TRBV7-9; j_call: TRBJ1-3; cdr3_length: 18; d_call: TRBD1; clone_size: NA; cdr3_aa: CASSSRDRGPLSGNTIYF; cdr3_nt: TGTGCCAGCAGCTCCCGGGACAGGGGGCCTTTATCTGGAAACACCATATATTTT
v_call: TRBV11-3; j_call: TRBJ1-3; cdr3_length: 16; d_call: NA; clone_size: NA; cdr3_aa: CASSRGPPSSGNTIYF; cdr3_nt: TGTGCCAGCAGCCGGGGTCCACCTTCCTCTGGAAACACCATATATTTT
v_call: TRBV7-8; j_call: TRBJ1-1; cdr3_length: 14; d_call: TRBD1; clone_size: NA; cdr3_aa: CASSPDRVETEAFF; cdr3_nt: TGTGCCAGCAGCCCCGACAGGGTAGAAACTGAAGCTTTCTTT
v_call: TRBV29-1; j_call: TRBJ2-1; cdr3_length: 14; d_call: NA; clone_size: NA; cdr3_aa: CSVAIGQSYNEQFF; cdr3_nt: TGCAGCGTCGCCATCGGACAGTCCTACAATGAGCAGTTCTTC
v_call: TRBV28; j_call: TRBJ1-5; cdr3_length: 20; d_call: NA; clone_size: NA; cdr3_aa: CATSNPYSGVGLTGNQPQHF; cdr3_nt: TGTGCCACCTCCAACCCTTACTCCGGGGTAGGGCTAACGGGCAATCAGCCCCAGCATTTT
v_call: TRBV24-1; j_call: TRBJ2-3; cdr3_length: 16; d_call: NA; clone_size: NA; cdr3_aa: CATSDLSGVNTDTQYF; cdr3_nt: TGTGCCACCAGTGATTTGAGCGGAGTCAACACAGATACGCAGTATTTT
v_call: TRBV11-2; j_call: TRBJ1-2; cdr3_length: 17; d_call: NA; clone_size: NA; cdr3_aa: CASRTPGTAAVNYGYTF; cdr3_nt: TGTGCCAGCAGAACACCCGGGACTGCGGCGGTGAACTATGGCTACACCTTC
v_call: TRBV5-1; j_call: TRBJ2-3; cdr3_length: 16; d_call: NA; clone_size: NA; cdr3_aa: CASSLAAGSSTDTQYF; cdr3_nt: TGCGCCAGCAGCTTGGCAGCGGGTTCTAGCACAGATACGCAGTATTTT
v_call: TRBV27; j_call: TRBJ2-7; cdr3_length: 13; d_call: NA; clone_size: NA; cdr3_aa: CASSSSGHSEQYF; cdr3_nt: TGTGCCAGCAGTTCATCGGGACACTCCGAGCAGTACTTC
v_call: TRBV27; j_call: TRBJ1-2; cdr3_length: 14; d_call: NA; clone_size: NA; cdr3_aa: CASSPQTGYYGYTF; cdr3_nt: TGTGCCAGCAGTCCCCAGACAGGTTACTATGGCTACACCTTC